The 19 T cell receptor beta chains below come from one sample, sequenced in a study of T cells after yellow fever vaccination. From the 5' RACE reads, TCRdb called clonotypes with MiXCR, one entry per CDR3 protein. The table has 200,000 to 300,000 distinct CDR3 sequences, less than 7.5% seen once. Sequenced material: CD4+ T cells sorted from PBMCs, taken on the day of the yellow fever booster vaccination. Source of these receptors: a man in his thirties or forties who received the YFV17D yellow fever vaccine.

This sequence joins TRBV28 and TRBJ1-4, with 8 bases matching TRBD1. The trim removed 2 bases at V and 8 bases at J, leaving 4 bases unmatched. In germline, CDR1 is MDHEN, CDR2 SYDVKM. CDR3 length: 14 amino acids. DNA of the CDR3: TGTGCCAGCAGTTTAGCAGGGGGCGTCGAAAAACTGTTTTTT. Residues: CASSLAGGVEKLFF.

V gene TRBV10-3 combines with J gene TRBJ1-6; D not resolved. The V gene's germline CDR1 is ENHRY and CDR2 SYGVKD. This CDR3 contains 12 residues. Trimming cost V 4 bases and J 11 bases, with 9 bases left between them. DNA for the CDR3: TGTGCCATCAGTGGAGGCCAGACACCCCTCCACTTT. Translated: CAISGGQTPLHF.

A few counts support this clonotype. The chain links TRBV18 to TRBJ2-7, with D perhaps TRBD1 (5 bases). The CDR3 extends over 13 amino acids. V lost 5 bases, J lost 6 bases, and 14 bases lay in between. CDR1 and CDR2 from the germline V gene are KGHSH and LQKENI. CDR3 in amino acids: CASSSSGHLEQYF. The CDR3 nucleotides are TGTGCCAGCTCATCTTCTGGACATCTCGAGCAGTACTTC.

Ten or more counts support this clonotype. The CDR3 DNA sequence: TGCAGTGCTAGGGTAGCCCCACGAGAGACCCAGTACTTC. It specifies CSARVAPRETQYF. V and J are TRBV20-1 and TRBJ2-5; D gene unclear. Per the germline V gene, CDR1 is DFQATT and CDR2 is SNEGSKA (reference sequence). The CDR3 sequence is 13 residues long. Between the trimmed V and J ends, which lost 3 bases and 4 bases, there was a span of 12 bases.

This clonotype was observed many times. CDR3 sequence: CSARIRDTQYF. CDR3 DNA sequence: TGCAGTGCTAGAATTCGGGATACGCAGTATTTT. The V gene is TRBV20-1, the J gene TRBJ2-3; no clear D gene. The CDR3 runs to 11 residues. Germline values: CDR1 DFQATT, CDR2 SNEGSKA (reference sequence). Deletions cut 2 bases from V and 6 bases from J, with 6 bases between.

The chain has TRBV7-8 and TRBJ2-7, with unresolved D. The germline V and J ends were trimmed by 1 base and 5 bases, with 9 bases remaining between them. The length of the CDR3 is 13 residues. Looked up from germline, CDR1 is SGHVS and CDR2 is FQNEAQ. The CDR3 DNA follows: TGTGCCAGCAGCTTAGGGCCTCTGAACGAGCAGTACTTC. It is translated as CASSLGPLNEQYF.

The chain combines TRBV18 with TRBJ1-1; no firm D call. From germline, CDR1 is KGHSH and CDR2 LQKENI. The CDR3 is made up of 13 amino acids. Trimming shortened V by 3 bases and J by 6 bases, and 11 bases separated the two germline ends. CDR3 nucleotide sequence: TGTGCCAGCTCACCGCGGTTTGATTCTGAAGCTTTCTTT. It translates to CASSPRFDSEAFF.

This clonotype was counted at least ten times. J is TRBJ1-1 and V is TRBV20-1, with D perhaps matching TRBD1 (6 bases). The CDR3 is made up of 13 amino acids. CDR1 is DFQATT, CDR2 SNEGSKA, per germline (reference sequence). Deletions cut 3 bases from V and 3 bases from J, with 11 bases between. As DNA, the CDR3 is TGCAGTGCTAGCCGAGACAGGTACACTGAAGCTTTCTTT. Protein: CSASRDRYTEAFF.

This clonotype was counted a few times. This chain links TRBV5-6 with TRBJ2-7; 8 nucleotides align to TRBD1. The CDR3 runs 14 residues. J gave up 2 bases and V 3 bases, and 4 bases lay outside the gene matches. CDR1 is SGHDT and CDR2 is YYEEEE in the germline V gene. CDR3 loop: CASSWRDRPYEQYF. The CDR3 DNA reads TGTGCCAGCAGCTGGCGGGACAGGCCCTACGAGCAGTACTTC.

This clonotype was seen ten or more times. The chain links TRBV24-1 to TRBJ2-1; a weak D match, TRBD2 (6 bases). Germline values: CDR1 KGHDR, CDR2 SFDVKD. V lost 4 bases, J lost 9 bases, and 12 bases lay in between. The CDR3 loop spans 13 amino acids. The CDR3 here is CATSEPGDGEQFF. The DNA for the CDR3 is TGTGCCACCAGTGAACCGGGAGACGGTGAGCAGTTCTTC.

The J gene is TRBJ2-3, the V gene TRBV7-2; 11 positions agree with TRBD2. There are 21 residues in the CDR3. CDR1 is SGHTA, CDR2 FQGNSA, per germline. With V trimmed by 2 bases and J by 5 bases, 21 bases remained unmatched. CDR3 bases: TGTGCCAGCAGCTTATCGGGACTAGCGGTTCACAGGGGAGTTTTAGGAGATACGCAGTATTTT. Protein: CASSLSGLAVHRGVLGDTQYF.

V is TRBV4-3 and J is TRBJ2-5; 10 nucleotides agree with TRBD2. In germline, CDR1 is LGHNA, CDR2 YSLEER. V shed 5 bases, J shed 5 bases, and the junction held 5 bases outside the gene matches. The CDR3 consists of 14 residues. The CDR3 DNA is TGCGCCAGCAGCGGTCAACTAGCGGGGGAGACCCAGTACTTC. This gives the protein CASSGQLAGETQYF.

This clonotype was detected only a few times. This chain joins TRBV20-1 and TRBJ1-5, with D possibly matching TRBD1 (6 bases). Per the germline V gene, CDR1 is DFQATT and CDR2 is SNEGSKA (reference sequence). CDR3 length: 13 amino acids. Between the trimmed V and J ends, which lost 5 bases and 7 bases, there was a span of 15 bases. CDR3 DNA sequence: TGCAGTGCTTCGAATTCAGGGGAACAGCCCCAGCATTTT. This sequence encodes CSASNSGEQPQHF.

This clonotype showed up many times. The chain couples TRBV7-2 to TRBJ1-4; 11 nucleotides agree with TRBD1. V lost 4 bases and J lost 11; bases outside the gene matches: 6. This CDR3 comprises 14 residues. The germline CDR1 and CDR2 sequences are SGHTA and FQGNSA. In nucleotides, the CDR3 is TGTGCCAGCAGCTCCCGGGACAGGGGGGGGAAACTGTTTTTT. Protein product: CASSSRDRGGKLFF. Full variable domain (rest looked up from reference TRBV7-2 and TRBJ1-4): GAGVSQSPSNKVTEKGKDVELRCDPISGHTALYWYRQSLGQGLEFLIYFQGNSAPDKSGLPSDRFSAERTGGSVSTLTIQRTQQEDSAVYLCASSSRDRGGKLFFGSGTQLSVL.

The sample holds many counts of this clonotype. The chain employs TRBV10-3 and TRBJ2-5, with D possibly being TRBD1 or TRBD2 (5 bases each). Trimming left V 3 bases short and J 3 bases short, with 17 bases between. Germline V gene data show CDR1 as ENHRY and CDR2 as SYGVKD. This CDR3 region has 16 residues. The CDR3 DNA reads TGTGCCATCAGTGATAGGTCGGGGCTTGCGAAAGAGACCCAGTACTTC. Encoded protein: CAISDRSGLAKETQYF.

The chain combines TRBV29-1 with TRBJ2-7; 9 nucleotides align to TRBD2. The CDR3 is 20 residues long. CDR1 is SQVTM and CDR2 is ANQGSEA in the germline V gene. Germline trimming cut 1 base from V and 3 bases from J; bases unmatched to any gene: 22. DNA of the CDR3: TGCAGCGTTGAAGGGGTTAGGATAGCGGGAGAGAAGGGATTTCTCTACGAGCAGTACTTC. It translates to CSVEGVRIAGEKGFLYEQYF.

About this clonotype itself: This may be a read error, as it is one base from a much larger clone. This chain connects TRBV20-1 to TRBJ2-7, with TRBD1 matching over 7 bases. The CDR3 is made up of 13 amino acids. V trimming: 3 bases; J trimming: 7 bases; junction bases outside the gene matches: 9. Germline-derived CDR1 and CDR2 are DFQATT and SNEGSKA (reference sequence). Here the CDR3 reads CSASPGQHREQYF. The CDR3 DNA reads TGCAGTGCTAGCCCGGGACAGCACAGGGAGCAGTACTTC.

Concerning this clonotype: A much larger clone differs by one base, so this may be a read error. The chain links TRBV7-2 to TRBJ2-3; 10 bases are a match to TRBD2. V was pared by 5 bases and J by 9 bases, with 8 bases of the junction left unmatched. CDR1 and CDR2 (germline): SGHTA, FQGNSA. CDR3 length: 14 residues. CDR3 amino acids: CASSHSGRRGTQYF. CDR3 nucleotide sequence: TGTGCCAGCAGCCATAGCGGGAGGAGAGGCACGCAGTATTTT.

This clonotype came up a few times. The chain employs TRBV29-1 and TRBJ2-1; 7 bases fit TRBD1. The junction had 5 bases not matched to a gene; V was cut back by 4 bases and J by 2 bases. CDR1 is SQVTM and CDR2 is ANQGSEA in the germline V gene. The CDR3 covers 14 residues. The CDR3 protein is CSVARDRTYNEQFF. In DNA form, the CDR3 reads TGCAGCGTTGCCCGGGACAGAACCTACAATGAGCAGTTCTTC.